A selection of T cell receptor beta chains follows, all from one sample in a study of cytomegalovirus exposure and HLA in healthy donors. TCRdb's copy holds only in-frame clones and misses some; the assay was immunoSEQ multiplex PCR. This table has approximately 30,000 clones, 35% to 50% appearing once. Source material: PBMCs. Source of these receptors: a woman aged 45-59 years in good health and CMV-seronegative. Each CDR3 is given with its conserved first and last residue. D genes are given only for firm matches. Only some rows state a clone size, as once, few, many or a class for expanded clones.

CDR3nt: TGTGCCAGCAGCTTACCGGGGGAGGCGTCCCAAGAGACCCAGTACTTC; CDR3aa: CASSLPGEASQETQYF; abundance: -; j_gene: TRBJ2-5; d_gene: -; v_gene: TRBV7-9
CDR3nt: TGTGCCAGCAGCCCGCGGACAGGGGATGAAGAGACCCAGTACTTC; CDR3aa: CASSPRTGDEETQYF; abundance: -; j_gene: TRBJ2-5; d_gene: TRBD1; v_gene: TRBV7-9
CDR3nt: TGTGCCAGCGGACTTTCGGGCACTGAAGCTTTCTTT; CDR3aa: CASGLSGTEAFF; abundance: -; j_gene: TRBJ1-1; d_gene: -; v_gene: TRBV28
CDR3nt: TGTGCTAGTGGGACAGGGGTCTCCTACAATGAGCAGTTCTTC; CDR3aa: CASGTGVSYNEQFF; abundance: few; j_gene: TRBJ2-1; d_gene: TRBD1; v_gene: TRBV12-5
CDR3nt: TGTGCCAGCAGCTTCCAGCGCGCAGACTCCTACGAGCAGTACTTC; CDR3aa: CASSFQRADSYEQYF; abundance: -; j_gene: TRBJ2-7; d_gene: -; v_gene: TRBV5-4
CDR3nt: TGTGCTAGTGGTTTGGATACAGGGAACTATGGCTACACCTTC; CDR3aa: CASGLDTGNYGYTF; abundance: once; j_gene: TRBJ1-2; d_gene: -; v_gene: TRBV12-5
CDR3nt: TGTGCCAGCAGCGTTAGGGACAGCCCCTACACCGGGGAGCTGTTTTTT; CDR3aa: CASSVRDSPYTGELFF; abundance: -; j_gene: TRBJ2-2; d_gene: TRBD1; v_gene: TRBV9
CDR3nt: TGTGCCTGGAGTGAATCAGAGGTAGCTTTCTTT; CDR3aa: CAWSESEVAFF; abundance: few; j_gene: TRBJ1-1; d_gene: -; v_gene: TRBV30
CDR3nt: TGTGCCAGCAGCTTAGCTCCAGGGGGATATGGCTACACCTTC; CDR3aa: CASSLAPGGYGYTF; abundance: -; j_gene: TRBJ1-2; d_gene: TRBD1; v_gene: TRBV7-2
CDR3nt: TGTGCCAGTAGTATAGGACTAGAGGGCATTCAGTACTTC; CDR3aa: CASSIGLEGIQYF; abundance: few; j_gene: TRBJ2-4; d_gene: -; v_gene: TRBV19
CDR3nt: TGTGCCATCAGTGATCGGACTAGCGGGGGGGCATACAATGAGCAGTTCTTC; CDR3aa: CAISDRTSGGAYNEQFF; abundance: -; j_gene: TRBJ2-1; d_gene: TRBD2; v_gene: TRBV10-3
CDR3nt: TGTGCCTGCCAATTCAATATCGGGGGGGCCAATGAGCAGTTCTTC; CDR3aa: CACQFNIGGANEQFF; abundance: -; j_gene: TRBJ2-1; d_gene: TRBD2; v_gene: TRBV2
CDR3nt: TGTGCCAGCTCACCAGAGGCTGCCGGGGAGCTGTTTTTT; CDR3aa: CASSPEAAGELFF; abundance: -; j_gene: TRBJ2-2; d_gene: -; v_gene: TRBV18
CDR3nt: TGTGCCAGCACTCCGGGACAGGTCAGTCTAGGGCAGTACTTC; CDR3aa: CASTPGQVSLGQYF; abundance: -; j_gene: TRBJ2-7; d_gene: TRBD1; v_gene: TRBV2
CDR3nt: TGTGCCAGCACCTCGAACTACAGGGATGGGGCCAACGTCCTGACTTTC; CDR3aa: CASTSNYRDGANVLTF; abundance: -; j_gene: TRBJ2-6; d_gene: -; v_gene: TRBV28
CDR3nt: TGTGCCAGCAGCCGGGACAGGCTTGATCAGCCCCAGCATTTT; CDR3aa: CASSRDRLDQPQHF; abundance: -; j_gene: TRBJ1-5; d_gene: TRBD1; v_gene: TRBV7-9
CDR3nt: TGTGCCAGCAGCTCGGACAGCGGTACCTATGGCTACACCTTC; CDR3aa: CASSSDSGTYGYTF; abundance: few; j_gene: TRBJ1-2; d_gene: -; v_gene: TRBV4-2
CDR3nt: TGTGCCAGCAGCCCACAACAGATCGCGAACACCGGGGAGCTGTTTTTT; CDR3aa: CASSPQQIANTGELFF; abundance: few; j_gene: TRBJ2-2; d_gene: -; v_gene: TRBV4-2
CDR3nt: TGTGCCAGCAGCTCCCCGGACAGGGATAATGAAAAACTGTTTTTT; CDR3aa: CASSSPDRDNEKLFF; abundance: -; j_gene: TRBJ1-4; d_gene: TRBD1; v_gene: TRBV7-9
CDR3nt: TGTGCCAGCAGCCGGACTAGCGAGCCCTACGAGCAGTACTTC; CDR3aa: CASSRTSEPYEQYF; abundance: few; j_gene: TRBJ2-7; d_gene: TRBD2; v_gene: TRBV4-2
CDR3nt: TGTGCCAGCTCACACCTCCCTTCGGTCCAATCGCTCTCTGGGGCCAACGTCCTGACTTTC; CDR3aa: CASSHLPSVQSLSGANVLTF; abundance: -; j_gene: TRBJ2-6; d_gene: -; v_gene: TRBV18
CDR3nt: TGTGCCAGCAGCTTAGGGGGGACTAGGGGTCCAGATACGCAGTATTTT; CDR3aa: CASSLGGTRGPDTQYF; abundance: -; j_gene: TRBJ2-3; d_gene: TRBD2; v_gene: TRBV13
CDR3nt: TGTGCCTGGTTTACTCAGGGACTAGGGACCTATGGCTACACCTTC; CDR3aa: CAWFTQGLGTYGYTF; abundance: -; j_gene: TRBJ1-2; d_gene: -; v_gene: TRBV30
CDR3nt: TGCGCCAGCAGCCTTAGCGGGAGGGGGGGCACAGATACGCAGTATTTT; CDR3aa: CASSLSGRGGTDTQYF; abundance: once; j_gene: TRBJ2-3; d_gene: TRBD2; v_gene: TRBV4-1
CDR3nt: TGTGCCAGCAGACAGAACGATAATTCACCCCTCCACTTT; CDR3aa: CASRQNDNSPLHF; abundance: few; j_gene: TRBJ1-6; d_gene: -; v_gene: TRBV9